Each of the 2 T cell receptor beta chains below was sequenced from the same sample in a study of neurological immune-mediated disorders. TCRdb re-derived calls from the 5' RACE reads in MiXCR, one entry per CDR3 protein. The data show some 89,000 distinct CDR3 sequences, around 4.7% seen once. Time point meaning: longitudinal time-point 3. The sequenced sample was PBMCs. The receptor set was obtained from a woman aged 60-75 years with multiple sclerosis.

This clonotype showed up many times. The V gene is TRBV20-1, the J gene TRBJ1-1; D perhaps matches TRBD1 (6 bases). CDR3 length equals 13 residues. V dropped 7 bases and J dropped 0 bases, with 12 bases sitting between them. In germline, CDR1 is DFQATT, CDR2 SNEGSKA (reference sequence). The CDR3 nucleotides read TGCAGTGTCCGGACAGTAATGAACACTGAAGCTTTCTTT. Its translation: CSVRTVMNTEAFF.

This clonotype was detected ten times or more. This chain connects TRBV6-5 to TRBJ1-3, with a possible D match to TRBD1 (6 bases). Per germline, CDR1 MNHEY and CDR2 SVGAGI. V was pared by 6 bases and J by 1 base, with 10 bases between. The CDR3 extends over 14 amino acids. CDR3 sequence reads: CASRTQGSGNTIYF. The CDR3, as DNA: TGTGCCAGCAGAACCCAGGGGTCTGGAAACACCATATATTTT.